Listed here are 22 T cell receptor beta chains from one sample, sequenced in a study of T-cell reconstitution after alpha-beta-depleted transplantation in children. For TCRbeta, the library was prepared with unique molecular identifiers. TCRdb passed the PCR reads through MiXCR, listing each CDR3 protein once. The top ten clones hold roughly 5% of a sample with some 830,000 distinct CDR3 sequences, about 16% of them seen once. The sequencing used PBMCs, mostly from graft donor cells, collected 360 days after TCRalphabeta/CD19-depleted stem cell transplant. Receptors originate from a male patient between 5 and 17 years old who had a stem cell transplant for acute lymphoblastic leukemia, so the T cells may come from the graft donor.

The chain uses TRBV12-3 or TRBV12-4 and TRBJ1-1, with D hard to call. V lost 2 bases and J lost 4, with 20 bases in between. The CDR3 extends over 17 amino acids. This chain's CDR3 is CASSLTSWTGYGTEAFF. The CDR3 DNA is TGTGCCAGCAGTTTAACTTCATGGACGGGGTATGGCACTGAAGCTTTCTTT.

This clonotype was picked up many times. This chain joins TRBV7-7 and TRBJ2-5, with 11 bases that match TRBD2. With V trimmed by 5 bases and J by 2 bases, 7 bases remained unmatched. The germline CDR1 and CDR2 sequences are SSHAT and FNYEAQ (reference sequence). This CDR3 is 16 amino acids long. The CDR3 nucleotides read TGTGCCAGCAGCACCATAGCGGGAGGGTTGCAAGAGACCCAGTACTTC. Encoded protein: CASSTIAGGLQETQYF.

The chain couples TRBV12-3 or TRBV12-4 to TRBJ2-5, with D tentatively TRBD2 (6 bases). The CDR3 consists of 15 residues. Trimming shortened V by 6 bases and J by 4 bases, and 18 bases separated the two germline ends. For the CDR3, the DNA is TGTGCCAGCAGGATCGGCGGGATGGGTAGAGAGACCCAGTACTTC. Translation gives CASRIGGMGRETQYF.

This clonotype was seen only a few times. V is TRBV5-1 and J is TRBJ2-5; no clear D. The CDR3 loop spans 10 amino acids. Germline CDR1 is SGHRS and CDR2 is YFSETQ. Trimming cost V 2 bases and J 10 bases, with 6 bases left between them. The chain's CDR3 is CASSFPCQYF. CDR3 DNA: TGCGCCAGCAGCTTCCCGTGCCAGTACTTC.

This clonotype was seen many times. The genes are TRBV20-1 and TRBJ1-1; D call uncertain. The germline V gene encodes CDR1 DFQATT and CDR2 SNEGSKA (reference sequence). Trimming took off 3 bases at V and 1 base at J, with 6 bases between the two ends. CDR3 length equals 12 residues. The CDR3 region is CSASYKNTEAFF. CDR3 coding DNA: TGCAGTGCTAGCTACAAGAACACTGAAGCTTTCTTT.

This clonotype was counted between two and nine times. The rearrangement uses TRBV4-1 and TRBJ1-2; possible D gene TRBD1, 5 bases. This CDR3 contains 15 residues. V dropped 0 bases and J dropped 5 bases, with 13 bases sitting between them. Germline V gene data show CDR1 as MGHRA and CDR2 as YSYEKL. This CDR3 reads CASSQDPFRTYGYTF. The CDR3, as DNA: TGCGCCAGCAGCCAAGACCCCTTCCGGACATATGGCTACACCTTC.

This clonotype came up many times. The rearrangement joins TRBV5-5 to TRBJ1-5, with D possibly being TRBD1 (5 bases). The CDR3 runs 13 residues. The germline V and J ends were trimmed by 2 bases and 7 bases, with 10 bases remaining between them. The V gene's germline CDR1 is SGHKS and CDR2 YYEKEE (reference sequence). CDR3 nucleotides: TGTGCCAGCAGCTTTCGGGGGGAGCAGCCCCAGCATTTT. Its translation is CASSFRGEQPQHF.

The chain combines TRBV11-3 with TRBJ2-1; tentatively, D is TRBD1 (5 bases). In germline, CDR1 is SGHNT, CDR2 YENEEA. There are 14 residues in the CDR3. V was trimmed by 4 bases and J by 3 bases, leaving 10 bases between them. The CDR3 DNA reads TGTGCCAGCAGCTCCGGACATGACTACAATGAGCAGTTCTTC. This translates into CASSSGHDYNEQFF.

The CDR3 sequence: CSVVPARGRNFYEQYF. Here the CDR3 DNA reads TGCAGCGTTGTACCCGCCCGGGGGAGGAATTTTTACGAGCAGTACTTC. The V and J genes are TRBV29-1 and TRBJ2-7; D perhaps matches TRBD2 (6 bases). The germline V and J ends were trimmed by 4 bases and 4 bases, with 23 bases remaining between them. This CDR3 has 16 residues. The germline V gene encodes CDR1 SQVTM and CDR2 ANQGSEA.

This chain joins TRBV12-3 or TRBV12-4 and TRBJ2-3; D is uncertain. This CDR3 comprises 14 residues. Trimming left V 9 bases short and J 5 bases short, with 18 bases between. The CDR3 here is CASKAHPLEDTQYF. The CDR3 region has the DNA TGTGCCAGTAAAGCCCATCCCCTCGAAGATACGCAGTATTTT.

The rearrangement joins TRBV13 to TRBJ2-7, with 13 nucleotides matching TRBD2. The germline V gene has CDR1 PRHDT and CDR2 FYEKMQ (reference sequence). The CDR3 has 17 residues. V shed 4 bases and J 0 bases; nucleotides not matched to a gene: 6. The CDR3 is CASSYRTSGSYSYEQYF. CDR3 DNA: TGTGCCAGCAGCTACCGGACTAGCGGGAGCTACTCCTACGAGCAGTACTTC.

This clonotype was counted only a few times. The chain has TRBV20-1 and TRBJ2-1; TRBD2 aligns across 16 bases. The germline V gene encodes CDR1 DFQATT and CDR2 SNEGSKA (reference sequence). The CDR3 length is 21 residues. V lost 1 base and J lost 0; bases outside the gene matches: 12. CDR3 amino acids: CSARGDPGLAGGPLSYNEQFF. CDR3 nucleotides: TGCAGTGCTAGAGGAGATCCGGGACTAGCGGGAGGGCCCCTCTCCTACAATGAGCAGTTCTTC.

This clonotype was counted only a few times. The V and J genes are TRBV7-9 and TRBJ2-1, with D perhaps TRBD1 (7 bases). Germline V gene lookup returns CDR1 SEHNR and CDR2 FQNEAQ (reference sequence). V lost 8 bases, J lost 15 bases, and 20 bases lay in between. The CDR3 loop spans 12 amino acids. CDR3 residues: CASGGTTGVRFF. In nucleotides, the CDR3 is TGTGCCAGCGGGGGGACAACAGGGGTGCGGTTCTTC.

V gene TRBV7-7 combines with J gene TRBJ2-6, with D maybe TRBD1 (7 bases). The CDR3 length is 17 residues. The V and J ends lost 4 bases and 2 bases respectively, with 15 bases between them. Germline lookup yields CDR1 SSHAT and CDR2 FNYEAQ (reference sequence). In DNA form, the CDR3 reads TGTGCCAGCAGCTCCGGTGGAGGGGGCACTGGGGCCAACGTCCTGACTTTC. Translating gives CASSSGGGGTGANVLTF.

The chain uses TRBV5-6 and TRBJ2-5, with 7 bases matching TRBD2. This CDR3 spans 15 amino acids. Looked up from germline, CDR1 is SGHDT and CDR2 is YYEEEE. V dropped 4 bases and J dropped 5; count of bases not matched to a gene: 11. The CDR3: CASSLPGGAGETQYF. The DNA of the CDR3 is TGTGCCAGCAGCCTCCCCGGGGGAGCGGGGGAGACCCAGTACTTC.

The CDR3, as DNA: TGTGCCAGCATCCCAAAACAGGGCGACGGCTACACCTTC. It encodes CASIPKQGDGYTF. V gene TRBV7-9 combines with J gene TRBJ1-2; weak D call: TRBD1 (6 bases). Germline-derived CDR1 and CDR2 are SEHNR and FQNEAQ (reference sequence). CDR3 length: 13 amino acids. Deletions cut 7 bases from V and 8 bases from J, with 17 bases between.

Here the CDR3 reads CASSLATGTYEQYF. The CDR3 DNA reads as TGTGCCAGCAGCTTAGCTACCGGCACCTACGAGCAGTACTTC. The V and J genes are TRBV7-6 and TRBJ2-7; D gene unclear. The germline gives CDR1 SGHVS, CDR2 FNYEAQ. There are 14 residues in the CDR3. Trimming removed 0 bases from V and 2 bases from J, with 8 bases in between.

There are a few counts of this clonotype. The chain recombines TRBV7-6 with TRBJ1-4; no clear D gene. Trimming left V 4 bases short and J 7 bases short, with 16 bases between. The CDR3 spans 15 residues. Germline CDR1 SGHVS, CDR2 FNYEAQ. The CDR3, as DNA: TGTGCCAGCAGCTCCCGACACCTTCGCGGTGAAAAACTGTTTTTT. It is translated as CASSSRHLRGEKLFF.

This clonotype has a count of ten or more. The chain recombines TRBV5-8 with TRBJ2-1, with D perhaps TRBD1 (6 bases). Germline values: CDR1 SGHTS, CDR2 YDEGEE. This CDR3 contains 13 residues. Deletions cut 2 bases from V and 4 bases from J, with 7 bases between. The CDR3 spells CASSFRGYNEQFF. DNA of the CDR3: TGTGCCAGCAGCTTTAGGGGGTACAATGAGCAGTTCTTC. Using reference TRBV5-8 and TRBJ2-1 for the parts outside the CDR3, the full variable domain is EAGVTQSPTHLIKTRGQQATLRCSPISGHTSVYWYQQALGLGLQFLLWYDEGEERNRGNFPPRFSGRQFPNYSSELNVNALELEDSALYLCASSFRGYNEQFFGPGTRLTVL.

This clonotype was observed a handful of times. The chain is built from TRBV4-1 and TRBJ1-5; no reliable D call. Trimming pared 7 bases from V and 0 bases from J, leaving 10 bases between. CDR3 length equals 14 residues. Germline-derived CDR1 and CDR2 are MGHRA and YSYEKL. CDR3 DNA sequence: TGCGCCAGCAACGCGGTCCATAGCAATCAGCCCCAGCATTTT. This translates into CASNAVHSNQPQHF.

The chain combines TRBV12-3 or TRBV12-4 with TRBJ2-7; possibly TRBD2 for D (6 bases). This CDR3 is 15 amino acids long. V lost 5 bases to trimming and J lost 7 bases, with 21 bases between them. The CDR3 DNA reads TGTGCCAGCAGTCTGGGGACTCCCTCCTACAATGAGCAGTACTTC. This sequence encodes CASSLGTPSYNEQYF.

This clonotype was detected only a few times. This sequence joins TRBV12-3 or TRBV12-4 and TRBJ1-1; TRBD1 matches 7 bases. The CDR3 consists of 17 residues. The J segment lost 7 bases and the V segment lost 4 bases, leaving 18 bases of the junction unmatched. The CDR3 here is CASSSFFVYRGGGEAFF. CDR3 in DNA: TGTGCCAGCAGTTCCTTTTTTGTTTACAGGGGAGGCGGTGAAGCTTTCTTT.